This T cell receptor beta chain was sequenced during a study of blood T cell repertoires in COVID-19. As for the study in general: T cells, B-cell-depleted T cells, or PBMCs supplied cDNA or gDNA.

This CDR3 contains 10 residues. V was cut by 8 bases and J by 7 bases, with 8 bases left in between. The V gene's germline CDR1 is LGHDT and CDR2 YNNKEL (reference sequence). Across 24 US areas, participants ranged in age from 18 to 89 years. What the recovered Cohort 3 donors had was two negative PCRs, clearance, or symptom resolution. In the authors' workflow: Quantification of nucleated cells was approximated via reference gene primer amplification. The repertoire was sequenced with immunoSEQ multiplex PCR; TCRdb's copy has only in-frame clones and lacks some. The D gene and trimming were derived from the DNA, and the V and J assignments and clone size from that table. The sample lists 300,000 to 400,000 clones, more than 90% occurring once.

The chain combines TRBV3-1 (or the pseudogene TRBV3-2) with TRBJ2-5; D ambiguous. The origin of this receptor is a man in his fifties or sixties who had recovered from COVID-19. Material for sequencing was PBMCs or T cells enriched from blood (not recorded which). In DNA, the CDR3 is TGTGCCAGCGGGCAGTGGACCCAGTACTTC. It specifies CASGQWTQYF.